This entry lists 29 T cell receptor beta chains sequenced from one sample in a study of T-cell reconstitution after alpha-beta-depleted transplantation in children (dated by TCRdb to 2015 to 2016). The method behind the library was PCR. Sequenced using an Illumina HiSeq 2500. To normalize quantification of the TCRbeta repertoire, the TCR libraries were built with molecular barcoding that relied on unique molecular identifiers. TCRdb passed the public sequencing reads through fastp at Q25 and MiXCR, retaining productive beta sequences. Each entry merges the rows of one CDR3 protein and shows their most common DNA and genes. The sample contains about 98,000 distinct CDR3 sequences, less than 25% of them found a single time. The ten largest clones represent about a fifth of the sample. The meaning of the sample's treatment or condition label: allogeneic hematopoietic cell transplantation with graft depleted of TCRalphabeta T cells and CD19 B cells.

The sample in question was PBMCs, obtained before TCRalphabeta/CD19-depleted stem cell transplant. The receptors were gathered from a boy younger than 10 with acute lymphoblastic leukemia, due to receive a stem cell transplant.

The chain combines TRBV12-3 or TRBV12-4 with TRBJ2-3; TRBD2 matches 11 bases. Trimming took 4 bases from V and 3 from J; bases not matched to a gene: 0. The CDR3 sequence is 14 residues long. The CDR3 reads CASSWTSGTDTQYF. The CDR3 DNA reads as TGTGCCAGCAGTTGGACTAGCGGGACAGATACGCAGTATTTT.

This clonotype was seen a handful of times. The chain joins TRBV4-1 to TRBJ2-1; 11 bases map to TRBD2. The CDR3 is 20 amino acids. Per germline, CDR1 MGHRA and CDR2 YSYEKL. V trimming: 0 bases; J trimming: 0 bases; junction bases outside the gene matches: 10. This chain's CDR3 is CASSQEGLAVLSSSYNEQFF. The DNA of the CDR3 is TGCGCCAGCAGCCAAGAGGGACTAGCGGTCCTTTCCAGCTCCTACAATGAGCAGTTCTTC.

This clonotype was detected only a few times. This chain links TRBV9 with TRBJ1-1, with no clear D. The germline CDR1 and CDR2 sequences are SGDLS and YYNGEE. Trimming shortened V by 0 bases and J by 1 base, and 4 bases separated the two germline ends. This CDR3 region has 13 residues. The CDR3 region has the DNA TGTGCCAGCAGCGTAGCGGGGAACACTGAAGCTTTCTTT. This gives the protein CASSVAGNTEAFF.

This clonotype was seen only a few times. V and J are TRBV12-3 or TRBV12-4 and TRBJ1-1, with 7 bases identical to TRBD1. This CDR3 is 15 amino acids long. The V and J ends lost 6 bases and 0 bases, in that order; junction bases with no gene match: 7. Written as DNA, the CDR3 is TGTGCCAGCAGCCCTTCCGGGACAGTGAACACTGAAGCTTTCTTT. This codes for CASSPSGTVNTEAFF.

This clonotype was seen only a few times. The chain is built from TRBV7-2 and TRBJ2-7, with a tentative D call TRBD2 (6 bases). This CDR3 is built from 14 residues. With 6 bases removed from V and 0 bases from J, the gap between germline ends came to 12 bases. CDR1 and CDR2 (germline): SGHTA, FQGNSA. CDR3 nucleotide sequence: TGTGCCAGCAGTTCGGGGGTTAGCTCCTACGAGCAGTACTTC. Protein: CASSSGVSSYEQYF.

The V and J genes are TRBV20-1 and TRBJ2-7; 11 bases agree with TRBD2. The germline V gene encodes CDR1 DFQATT and CDR2 SNEGSKA (reference sequence). This CDR3 contains 15 residues. Trimming cost V 0 bases and J 4 bases; bases outside gene matches: 5. This chain's CDR3 is CSARDPGTSGYEQYF. CDR3 in DNA: TGCAGTGCTAGAGATCCAGGGACTAGCGGATACGAGCAGTACTTC.

This clonotype was observed once. The J gene is TRBJ2-2, the V gene TRBV11-2; 15 nucleotides align to TRBD2. V was pared by 5 bases and J by 7 bases, with 11 bases of the junction left unmatched. Germline V CDR1 and CDR2: SGHAT, FQNNGV. This CDR3 comprises 18 residues. Written as DNA, the CDR3 is TGTGCCAGCAGCCATCCTGGACTAGCGGGAGGGCCCTTCGGGGAGCTGTTTTTT. The encoded protein is CASSHPGLAGGPFGELFF.

This clonotype was observed many times. This chain connects TRBV27 to TRBJ2-7; the D is unclear. V lost 2 bases, J lost 7 bases, and 9 bases lay in between. Per germline, CDR1 MNHEY and CDR2 SMNVEV (reference sequence). This CDR3 has 12 amino acids. The CDR3 coding sequence is TGTGCCAGCAGTTTAAGGGCCAGGGAGCAGTACTTC. It translates to CASSLRAREQYF.

This rearrangement joins TRBV5-1 to TRBJ2-7, with D maybe TRBD2 (6 bases). This CDR3 has 15 residues. CDR1 SGHRS and CDR2 YFSETQ come from the germline V gene. V lost 6 bases and J 4 bases, leaving 20 bases between the germline ends. CDR3 nucleotide sequence: TGCGCCAGCACCAGGTCAGCGGAGGGGCCTTACGAGCAGTACTTC. Its protein product is CASTRSAEGPYEQYF.

This clonotype was recorded a few times. V is TRBV28 and J is TRBJ1-5; perhaps TRBD1 as D (6 bases). The ends were cut back, 2 bases at V and 5 bases at J, with 10 bases in the middle. Germline V gives CDR1 MDHEN, CDR2 SYDVKM. The CDR3 has 14 residues. Written as DNA, the CDR3 is TGTGCCAGCAGTTTAAGGCAGGGGCATCAGCCCCAGCATTTT. This sequence encodes CASSLRQGHQPQHF.

This clonotype was seen a handful of times. For the CDR3, the DNA is TGTGCCAGCAGTGAAGGTGTTCGGGGCGGAGGGAGCACAGATACGCAGTATTTT. This encodes CASSEGVRGGGSTDTQYF. This rearrangement joins TRBV6-1 to TRBJ2-3; maybe TRBD2 (6 bases). V gave up 1 base and J gave up 0 bases, with 17 bases separating them. The CDR3 covers 18 residues. Looked up from germline, CDR1 is MNHNS and CDR2 is SASEGT.

The CDR3 coding sequence is TGCAGCGTCCAGCGGAGGGCCACAGATACGCAGTATTTT. Residues: CSVQRRATDTQYF. The J gene is TRBJ2-3, the V gene TRBV29-1, with D possibly being TRBD2 (6 bases). The germline CDR1 and CDR2 sequences are SQVTM and ANQGSEA. The length of the CDR3 is 13 residues. V lost 6 bases to trimming and J lost 2 bases, with 12 bases between them.

This rearrangement joins TRBV6-5 to TRBJ2-6, with 10 bases identical to TRBD1. CDR3 length: 17 residues. V lost 4 bases and J lost 4; bases outside the gene matches: 7. Germline V gives CDR1 MNHEY, CDR2 SVGAGI. CDR3 coding DNA: TGTGCCAGCAGTTTCGAACGACAGGGGGCGGGGGCCAACGTCCTGACTTTC. Protein product: CASSFERQGAGANVLTF.

The CDR3: CASSRAGSTTHSPLHF. Here the CDR3 DNA reads TGTGCCAGTAGTAGGGCGGGGTCGACTACGCATTCACCCCTCCACTTT. The gene calls are TRBV19 and TRBJ1-6; D gene ambiguous. The CDR3 sequence is 16 residues long. The V end lost 4 bases, the J end lost 8 bases, and 18 bases lay between the germline ends. Germline V gene sequence: CDR1 LNHDA, CDR2 SQIVND (reference sequence).

V gene TRBV28 combines with J gene TRBJ2-2; 10 nucleotides line up with TRBD1. Germline CDR1 reads MDHEN; CDR2 reads SYDVKM. J gave up 6 bases and V 5 bases, and 9 bases lay outside the gene matches. The CDR3 is made up of 16 amino acids. The CDR3 sequence: CASSPQGQGSPGELFF. As DNA, the CDR3 is TGTGCCAGCAGTCCCCAGGGACAGGGGTCCCCCGGGGAGCTGTTTTTT. Based on the CDR3 plus reference TRBV28 and TRBJ2-2, the full variable domain is DVKVTQSSRYLVKRTGEKVFLECVQDMDHENMFWYRQDPGLGLRLIYFSYDVKMKEKGDIPEGYSVSREKKERFSLILESASTNQTSMYLCASSPQGQGSPGELFFGEGSRLTVL.

The V call is TRBV11-2, the J call TRBJ2-2; D ambiguous. This CDR3 region has 15 residues. V was clipped by 4 bases and J by 3 bases, with 12 bases between them. CDR1 is SGHAT and CDR2 is FQNNGV in the germline V gene. The CDR3 is CASSSVGTYTGELFF. The DNA for the CDR3 is TGTGCCAGCAGCTCAGTGGGCACCTACACCGGGGAGCTGTTTTTT.

The table lists this clonotype with a few counts. The chain uses TRBV12-3 or TRBV12-4 and TRBJ2-3; D remains unclear. The CDR3 extends over 13 amino acids. The V and J ends lost 5 bases and 2 bases respectively, with 8 bases between them. Written as DNA, the CDR3 is TGTGCCAGCAGTCCTTCCAACACAGATACGCAGTATTTT. It codes for CASSPSNTDTQYF.

V is TRBV5-6 and J is TRBJ2-5; 9 positions match TRBD2. V dropped 6 bases and J dropped 0; count of bases not matched to a gene: 9. CDR1 is SGHDT and CDR2 is YYEEEE in the germline V gene. The CDR3 is made up of 16 amino acids. The CDR3 DNA follows: TGTGCCAGCAAATCGACTAGCGGACTGTACCAAGAGACCCAGTACTTC. Its protein is CASKSTSGLYQETQYF.

CDR3 DNA sequence: TGTGCCAGCAGCTTTCTCGGACTTACCTACGAGCAGTACTTC. The encoded protein is CASSFLGLTYEQYF. The chain uses TRBV7-9 and TRBJ2-7; possible D gene TRBD2, 5 bases. CDR1 is SEHNR, CDR2 FQNEAQ, per germline (reference sequence). V gave up 3 bases and J gave up 2 bases, with 11 bases separating them. This CDR3 is 14 amino acids long.

This clonotype was counted ten times or more. This sequence joins TRBV6-2 or TRBV6-3 and TRBJ1-1, with 7 bases identical to TRBD1. Germline CDR1 MNHEY, CDR2 SVGEGT. The CDR3 loop spans 15 amino acids. V lost 7 bases and J lost 4; bases outside the gene matches: 12. CDR3 region: CASTDRDSSSTEAFF. The CDR3 region has the DNA TGTGCCAGCACCGACAGGGACAGTTCGAGCACTGAAGCTTTCTTT.

The rearrangement joins TRBV2 to TRBJ2-7, with D unresolved. Germline V gives CDR1 SNHLY, CDR2 FYNNEI. The CDR3 runs 10 residues. With 10 bases removed from V and 9 bases from J, the gap between germline ends came to 13 bases. CDR3 protein: CAMASSPQYF. The CDR3 DNA is TGTGCCATGGCCTCTTCTCCGCAGTACTTC.

This clonotype was counted a few times. The chain links TRBV4-3 to TRBJ2-1; 7 bases agree with TRBD1. The germline V gene has CDR1 LGHNA and CDR2 YSLEER. The CDR3 consists of 16 residues. The trim removed 5 bases at V and 6 bases at J, leaving 13 bases unmatched. The CDR3 DNA sequence: TGCGCCAGCAGCAAAGGGGGCTCTCAGCAGCTCAATGAGCAGTTCTTC. Translating gives CASSKGGSQQLNEQFF.

The genes are TRBV5-1 and TRBJ2-5; D is possibly TRBD1 (6 bases). In germline, CDR1 is SGHRS, CDR2 YFSETQ. With 4 bases removed from V and 1 base from J, the gap between germline ends came to 11 bases. The CDR3 totals 14 residues. The CDR3: CASSKDRTQETQYF. The CDR3, as DNA: TGCGCCAGCAGCAAAGACAGGACCCAAGAGACCCAGTACTTC. The variable domain in full, with the rest retrieved from reference TRBV5-1 and TRBJ2-5, is KAGVTQTPRYLIKTRGQQVTLSCSPISGHRSVSWYQQTPGQGLQFLFEYFSETQRNKGNFPGRFSGRQFSNSRSEMNVSTLELGDSALYLCASSKDRTQETQYFGPGTRLLVL.

This clonotype was observed a handful of times. The chain links TRBV7-2 to TRBJ1-3; D unclear. This CDR3 is built from 17 residues. Trimming pared 5 bases from V and 0 bases from J, leaving 17 bases between. CDR1 is SGHTA and CDR2 is FQGNSA in the germline V gene. The CDR3 reads CASSPLPRGFSGNTIYF. The CDR3 region has the DNA TGTGCCAGCAGCCCATTACCACGCGGATTCTCTGGAAACACCATATATTTT.

The chain links TRBV20-1 to TRBJ2-7; D tentatively fits TRBD1 or TRBD2 (5 bases each). Germline CDR1 and CDR2: DFQATT and SNEGSKA (reference sequence). The CDR3 contains 11 residues. V was shortened by 7 bases and J by 2 bases, with 9 bases between the two germline ends. CDR3 in amino acids: CSGGTAYEQYF. The CDR3 DNA sequence: TGCAGTGGGGGGACGGCCTACGAGCAGTACTTC.

This clonotype was observed a handful of times. V gene TRBV3-1 combines with J gene TRBJ2-2; D call uncertain. The germline V and J ends were trimmed by 4 bases and 4 bases, with 16 bases remaining between them. Germline V gives CDR1 LGHDT, CDR2 YNNKEL (reference sequence). This CDR3 region has 16 residues. CDR3 in amino acids: CASSPLGRTTTGELFF. Here the CDR3 DNA reads TGTGCCAGCAGCCCTCTGGGCCGTACCACCACCGGGGAGCTGTTTTTT.

The chain links TRBV18 to TRBJ2-3; 9 bases line up with TRBD1. This CDR3 region has 21 residues. V gave up 5 bases and J gave up 2 bases; unmatched junction bases: 23. Germline lookup yields CDR1 KGHSH and CDR2 LQKENI. The CDR3: CASSSVSRDRVGSSNTDTQYF. CDR3 DNA sequence: TGTGCCAGCTCATCCGTTTCCCGGGACAGGGTGGGCTCTAGCAACACAGATACGCAGTATTTT.

This clonotype was counted once. The V and J genes are TRBV2 and TRBJ1-2, with 8 nucleotides matching TRBD1. V trimming: 6 bases; J trimming: 4 bases; junction bases outside the gene matches: 4. This CDR3 is built from 13 residues. Germline V gene data show CDR1 as SNHLY and CDR2 as FYNNEI. The CDR3, as DNA: TGTGCCAGCAGATCGACAGGGGTCTATGGCTACACCTTC. It yields the protein CASRSTGVYGYTF.

This clonotype was counted once. The V gene is TRBV5-1, the J gene TRBJ2-5; TRBD2 matches 7 bases. Germline V gives CDR1 SGHRS, CDR2 YFSETQ. CDR3 length: 14 amino acids. J lost 0 bases, V lost 5 bases, and 4 bases had no gene match. For the CDR3, the DNA is TGCGCCAGCAGACTCGGGACTAACCAAGAGACCCAGTACTTC. It yields the protein CASRLGTNQETQYF.